The source of this T cell receptor beta chain is a study of sequential checkpoint blockade in melanoma. Treatment specified: randomized to nivolumab then ipilimumab (arm A) or the reverse (arm B). Generated by immunoSEQ multiplex PCR, the TCRdb table keeps only in-frame clones and is missing some. This sample yields about 13,000 clones, of which about 78% are seen a single time; 30% to 35% belongs to the top ten. This clonotype was obtained from a human donor with melanoma. The sequencing here drew on CD8+ T cells sorted from blood (inferred from file names), taken from a patient given nivolumab and ipilimumab in sequence.

CDR3 DNA sequence: TGTGCCAGCAGAATTAGAATTAAAGGGGGATATGGCTACACCTTC. Its translation is CASRIRIKGGYGYTF. The genes are TRBV6-5 and TRBJ1-2; a weak D match, TRBD1 (6 bases). Trimming took 6 bases from V and 5 from J, leaving 19 bases between them. The CDR3 consists of 15 residues. Germline CDR1 and CDR2: MNHEY and SVGAGI.